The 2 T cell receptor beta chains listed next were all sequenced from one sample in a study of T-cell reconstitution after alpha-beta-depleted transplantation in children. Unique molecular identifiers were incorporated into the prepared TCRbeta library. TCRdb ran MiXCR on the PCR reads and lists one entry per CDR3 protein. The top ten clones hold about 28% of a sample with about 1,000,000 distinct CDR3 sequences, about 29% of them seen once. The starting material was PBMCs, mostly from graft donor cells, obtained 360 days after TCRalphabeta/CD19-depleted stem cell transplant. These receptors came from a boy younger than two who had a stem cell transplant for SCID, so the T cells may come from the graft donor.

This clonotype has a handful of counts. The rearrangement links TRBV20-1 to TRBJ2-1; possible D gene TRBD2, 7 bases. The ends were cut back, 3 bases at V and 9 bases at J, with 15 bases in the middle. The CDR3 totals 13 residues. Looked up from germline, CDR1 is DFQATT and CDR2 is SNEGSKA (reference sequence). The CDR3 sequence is CSASRQGGGEQFF. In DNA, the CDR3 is TGCAGTGCTAGTAGGCAGGGAGGGGGTGAGCAGTTCTTC.

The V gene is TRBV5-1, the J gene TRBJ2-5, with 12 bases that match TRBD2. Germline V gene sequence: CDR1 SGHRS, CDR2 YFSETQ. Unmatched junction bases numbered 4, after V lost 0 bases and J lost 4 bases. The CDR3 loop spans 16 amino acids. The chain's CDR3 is CASSLVLAGGPETQYF. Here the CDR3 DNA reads TGCGCCAGCAGCTTGGTACTAGCGGGGGGCCCAGAGACCCAGTACTTC. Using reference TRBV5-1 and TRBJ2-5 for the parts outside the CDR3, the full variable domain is KAGVTQTPRYLIKTRGQQVTLSCSPISGHRSVSWYQQTPGQGLQFLFEYFSETQRNKGNFPGRFSGRQFSNSRSEMNVSTLELGDSALYLCASSLVLAGGPETQYFGPGTRLLVL.